This T cell receptor beta chain was recorded in a study of response to subunit inactivated influenza vaccine. Study observations and caveats: T cells newly recruited by each seasonal influenza vaccination are few, the authors suggested.

TCRdb analysed the RT-PCR reads with MiXCR anew, one entry per CDR3 protein. Here the sample spans 530,000 or so distinct CDR3 sequences, roughly 27% being singletons. Germline V gene sequence: CDR1 DFQATT, CDR2 SNEGSKA (reference sequence). The CDR3 runs 13 residues. Trimming took 4 bases from V and 6 from J, leaving 13 bases between them. For this clonotype: The antigen is not known.

The clonotype originates from a man between 50 and 59 years old who received an inactivated influenza vaccine. The rearrangement uses TRBV20-1 and TRBJ1-5, with D possibly being TRBD1 (6 bases). Specimen: CD4+ T cells sorted from PBMCs, collected around 5 days after vaccination. The CDR3: CSAIWGPSQPQHF. Written as DNA, the CDR3 is TGCAGTGCTATCTGGGGGCCGAGTCAGCCCCAGCATTTT.